This entry describes one TCR beta chain. Its cognate antigen is unknown. Data came from immunoSEQ multiplex PCR; TCRdb stores just in-frame clones and leaves some out. The top ten clones hold about 4.7% of a sample with 150,000 or so clones, about 88% of them seen once. This specimen comes from a study of T cell responses to AZD1222 COVID-19 vaccine. Study-level results: Repertoires in all cases were sampled only once the peak T cell response had passed. Clonal diversity was possibly underestimated; the donors were predominantly white British and more often female.

The V gene's germline CDR1 is MNHEY and CDR2 SVGAGI. V lost 3 bases, J lost 6 bases, and 6 bases stayed unmatched. The CDR3 length is 16 residues. V is TRBV6-5 and J is TRBJ2-1, with 12 bases matching TRBD1. The TCR was taken from an adult in good health. The sample was peripheral blood, taken on day 0 of AZD1222 vaccination. The CDR3 loop is CASSYRGTGGFNEQFF. The DNA of the CDR3 is TGTGCCAGCAGTTATCGGGGGACAGGGGGCTTCAATGAGCAGTTCTTC.